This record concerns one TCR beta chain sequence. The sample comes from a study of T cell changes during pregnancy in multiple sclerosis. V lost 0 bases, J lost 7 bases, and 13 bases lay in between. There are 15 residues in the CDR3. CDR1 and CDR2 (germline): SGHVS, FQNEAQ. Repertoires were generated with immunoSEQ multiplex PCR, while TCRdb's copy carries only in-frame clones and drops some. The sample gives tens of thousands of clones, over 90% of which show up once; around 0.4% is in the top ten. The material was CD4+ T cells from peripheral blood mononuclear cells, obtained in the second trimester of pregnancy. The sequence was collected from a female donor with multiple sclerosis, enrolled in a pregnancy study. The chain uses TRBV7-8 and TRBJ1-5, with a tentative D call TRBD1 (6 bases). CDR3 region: CASSLAMSGEQPQHF. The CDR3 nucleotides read TGTGCCAGCAGCTTAGCTATGTCAGGGGAGCAGCCCCAGCATTTT.